Listed here are 6 T cell receptor beta chains from one sample, sequenced in a study of cytomegalovirus exposure and HLA in healthy donors. The PCR employed 60 Vbeta primers together with 13 Jbeta primers. Using immunoSEQ multiplex PCR, the repertoire was profiled, and TCRdb retains in-frame clones only, with some absent. The sample includes about 93,000 clones, around 84% of them seen just once. The source material was PBMCs. The receptors come from a woman aged 40 to 50 in good health and CMV-seronegative.

This clone appeared once. The chain uses TRBV6-1 and TRBJ2-1; 13 bases match TRBD2. The CDR3 runs to 15 residues. The germline CDR1 and CDR2 sequences are MNHNS and SASEGT. J was trimmed by 7 bases and V by 5 bases; bases with no gene match: 5. The CDR3 sequence: CASSKLAGGMNEQFF. CDR3 nucleotides: TGTGCCAGCAGTAAACTAGCGGGAGGGATGAATGAGCAGTTCTTC.

V gene TRBV28 combines with J gene TRBJ2-7; D is unresolved. The CDR3 is made up of 15 amino acids. Trimming took off 7 bases at V and 3 bases at J, with 19 bases between the two ends. Germline lookup yields CDR1 MDHEN and CDR2 SYDVKM. CDR3 residues: CASNGILAENYEQYF. DNA of the CDR3: TGTGCCAGCAATGGAATCTTGGCGGAGAACTACGAGCAGTACTTC.

The V and J genes are TRBV5-4 and TRBJ2-7; TRBD2 aligns across 11 bases. CDR3 length: 15 amino acids. Germline CDR1 and CDR2: SGHNT and YYREEE (reference sequence). V trimming: 4 bases; J trimming: 7 bases; junction bases outside the gene matches: 10. The CDR3 loop reads CASSPTSGSGLEQYF. The DNA for the CDR3 is TGTGCCAGCAGCCCCACTAGCGGGAGTGGTCTGGAGCAGTACTTC.

The chain employs TRBV7-2 and TRBJ2-3; no clear D. The CDR3 length is 12 residues. Trimming shortened V by 7 bases and J by 4 bases, and 9 bases separated the two germline ends. Germline V CDR1 and CDR2: SGHTA, FQGNSA. CDR3 bases: TGTGCCAGCACCCCGGGTGCAGATACGCAGTATTTT. Protein product: CASTPGADTQYF.

This rearrangement joins TRBV27 to TRBJ2-3, with D possibly TRBD2 on 5 matching bases. This CDR3 has 14 residues. V was pared by 2 bases and J by 5 bases, with 11 bases between. Germline lookup yields CDR1 MNHEY and CDR2 SMNVEV (reference sequence). For the CDR3, the DNA is TGTGCCAGCAGTTTAGCCCTTCGGGGAGATACGCAGTATTTT. Its protein is CASSLALRGDTQYF.

The sample holds one count of this clone. The DNA for the CDR3 is TGTGCCAGCAGCGAGGGGGTCGGGGTGCAGTACTTC. Protein: CASSEGVGVQYF. The chain combines TRBV9 with TRBJ2-7; D is possibly TRBD1 (6 bases). The CDR3 totals 12 residues. CDR1 and CDR2 (germline): SGDLS, YYNGEE. With 3 bases removed from V and 9 bases from J, the gap between germline ends came to 13 bases.